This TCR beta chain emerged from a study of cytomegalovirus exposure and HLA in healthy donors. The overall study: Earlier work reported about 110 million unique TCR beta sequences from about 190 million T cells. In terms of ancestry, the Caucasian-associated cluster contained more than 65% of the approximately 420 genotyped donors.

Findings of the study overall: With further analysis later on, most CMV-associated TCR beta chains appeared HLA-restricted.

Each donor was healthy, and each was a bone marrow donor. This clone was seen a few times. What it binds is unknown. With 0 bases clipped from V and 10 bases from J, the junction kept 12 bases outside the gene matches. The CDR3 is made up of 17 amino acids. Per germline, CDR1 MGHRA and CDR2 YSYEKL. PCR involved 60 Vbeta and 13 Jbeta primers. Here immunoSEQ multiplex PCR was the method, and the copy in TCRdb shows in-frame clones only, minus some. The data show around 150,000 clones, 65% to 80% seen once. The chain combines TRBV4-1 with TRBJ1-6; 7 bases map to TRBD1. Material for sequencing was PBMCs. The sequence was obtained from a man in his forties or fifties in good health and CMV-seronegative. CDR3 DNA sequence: TGCGCCAGCAGCCAAGATTTGGGAACAGGGGTTAGGTCACCCCTCCACTTT. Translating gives CASSQDLGTGVRSPLHF.